The present T cell receptor (beta chain) was sequenced within a study of T-cell reconstitution after alpha-beta-depleted transplantation in children. Molecular barcoding with unique molecular identifiers was used for the TCRbeta library. Using its own MiXCR run on the PCR reads, TCRdb lists one record per CDR3 protein. The sample has about 980,000 distinct CDR3 sequences, roughly 29% seen once; the top ten hold around 30%. Study-level results: Where alpha-beta T cells came from about two months after transplant was reportedly several hundred expanded graft clones. One year post-transplant, T-cell counts and diversity were largely derived from T cells produced anew. For some patients, TCRbeta diversity was high at day 60 because of recipient T cells and thymic progenitors that survived.

This clonotype was seen only a few times. What it binds is unknown. The germline V and J ends were trimmed by 4 bases and 1 base, with 18 bases remaining between them. The CDR3 consists of 17 residues. Germline CDR1 LGHNA, CDR2 YSLEER. The receptor was derived from a boy under two years old who had a stem cell transplant for SCID, so the T cells may come from the graft donor. The V and J genes are TRBV4-3 and TRBJ2-3; D not resolved. The sample in question was PBMCs, mostly from graft donor cells, obtained 360 days after TCRalphabeta/CD19-depleted stem cell transplant. Here the CDR3 reads CASSPWVPQTGTDTQYF. CDR3 in DNA: TGCGCCAGCAGCCCTTGGGTCCCTCAAACGGGCACAGATACGCAGTATTTT.